These T cell receptor beta chains were read from a single sample in a study of T cells after yellow fever vaccination. TCRdb re-derived calls from the 5' RACE reads in MiXCR, one entry per CDR3 protein. The table has some 300,000 distinct CDR3 sequences, around 8.6% seen once. The source material was CD4+ T cells sorted from PBMCs, sampled 5 days after the yellow fever booster vaccination. These receptors originate from a man between 18 and 35 years old who received the YFV17D yellow fever vaccine. CDR3s include the opening cysteine and the closing phenylalanine or tryptophan. D genes are given only for firm matches. Clone size is given for some rows only: seen once, a few or many times, or a class if the clone is expanded.

J	D	V	size	DNA	CDR3
TRBJ2-1	.	TRBV11-1	.	TGTGCCAGCGCCCAAGGGGCGGCCTACAATGAGCAGTTCTTC	CASAQGAAYNEQFF
TRBJ1-1	.	TRBV20-1	few	TGCAGTGCTGCAAGGACCATGAACACTGAAGCTTTCTTT	CSAARTMNTEAFF
TRBJ1-4	.	TRBV20-1	few	TGCAGTGCCGCACACAGGGCCACTAATGAAAAACTGTTTTTT	CSAAHRATNEKLFF
TRBJ2-5	.	TRBV7-3	few	TGTGCCAGCAGCTTAGGGACTCAAATACCCGAGCAAGAGACCCAGTACTTC	CASSLGTQIPEQETQYF
TRBJ1-1	.	TRBV7-2	few	TGTGCCAGCAGCCCAGCACAGAACACTGAAGCTTTCTTT	CASSPAQNTEAFF
TRBJ2-2	.	TRBV20-1	.	TGCAGTGCTAGAGCCGAAATGGGCACCGGGGAGCTGTTTTTT	CSARAEMGTGELFF
TRBJ2-7	.	TRBV2	few	TGTGCCAGCAGTTTGACGGGGGCCGCTTACGAGCAGTACTTC	CASSLTGAAYEQYF
TRBJ2-5	.	TRBV3-1	.	TGTGCCAGCGGGTGGCAGGGAGAGACCCAGTACTTC	CASGWQGETQYF
TRBJ1-5	.	TRBV30	.	TGTGCCTGGAGTGTACGGGGGGCGCGTCATCAGCCCCAGCATTTT	CAWSVRGARHQPQHF
TRBJ1-4	TRBD1	TRBV18	.	TGTGCCAGCTCACCACCCAGGACAGGGAACGAAAAACTGTTTTTT	CASSPPRTGNEKLFF
TRBJ1-1	.	TRBV18	.	TGTGCCAGCTCACCCAACGAGGTATCCCGGGGGACTGAAGCTTTCTTT	CASSPNEVSRGTEAFF
TRBJ1-2	.	TRBV9	.	TGTGCCAGCAGTGATGGATTCAACTATGGCTACACCTTC	CASSDGFNYGYTF
TRBJ2-5	.	TRBV18	few	TGTGCCAGCTCAACGGGGGTCCAAGAGACCCAGTACTTC	CASSTGVQETQYF
TRBJ2-5	.	TRBV5-1	few	TGCGCCAGCAGCCCCGGGGGGCCGGAAGAGACCCAGTACTTC	CASSPGGPEETQYF
TRBJ2-2	TRBD1	TRBV10-1	.	TGCGCCAGCAGTGAGTCAGAGACAGGGGCTTGGGCCGGGGAGCTGTTTTTT	CASSESETGAWAGELFF
TRBJ1-1	.	TRBV12-5	.	TGTGCTAGTGGTTTGGCGGCAGGGAGTGGGTATACTGAAGCTTTCTTT	CASGLAAGSGYTEAFF
TRBJ2-3	TRBD2	TRBV20-1	once	TGCAGTGCTAGAATGGGGACTAACGTAGATACGCAGTATTTT	CSARMGTNVDTQYF
TRBJ2-7	.	TRBV5-1	few	TGCGCCAGCAGTCACAACGACCCCGCCGGCGAGCAGTACTTC	CASSHNDPAGEQYF
TRBJ1-2	.	TRBV5-1	.	TGCGCCAGCAGCAGGGGGGGTCCGACGGCCAACGGCTACACCTTC	CASSRGGPTANGYTF
TRBJ2-1	TRBD1	TRBV19	few	TGTGCCAGTAGTACCTACAGGGGGCACAATGAGCAGTTCTTC	CASSTYRGHNEQFF